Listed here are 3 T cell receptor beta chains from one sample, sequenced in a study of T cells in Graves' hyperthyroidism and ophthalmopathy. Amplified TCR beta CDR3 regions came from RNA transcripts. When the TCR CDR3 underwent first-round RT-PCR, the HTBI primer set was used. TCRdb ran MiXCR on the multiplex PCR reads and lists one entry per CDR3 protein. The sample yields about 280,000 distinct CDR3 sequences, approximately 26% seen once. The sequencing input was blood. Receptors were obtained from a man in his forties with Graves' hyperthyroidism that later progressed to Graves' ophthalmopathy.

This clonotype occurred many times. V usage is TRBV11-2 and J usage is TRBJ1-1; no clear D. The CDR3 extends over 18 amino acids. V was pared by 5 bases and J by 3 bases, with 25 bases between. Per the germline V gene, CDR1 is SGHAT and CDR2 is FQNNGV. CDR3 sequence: CASSPHGGSALRHTEAFF. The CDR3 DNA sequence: TGTGCCAGCAGCCCCCACGGAGGGTCGGCGCTACGACACACTGAAGCTTTCTTT.

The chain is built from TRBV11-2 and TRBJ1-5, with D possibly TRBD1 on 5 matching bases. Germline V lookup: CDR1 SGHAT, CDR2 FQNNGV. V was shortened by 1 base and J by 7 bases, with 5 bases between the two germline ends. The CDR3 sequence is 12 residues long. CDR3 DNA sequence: TGTGCCAGCAGCTTAGCAGGGCAGCCCCAGCATTTT. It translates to CASSLAGQPQHF.

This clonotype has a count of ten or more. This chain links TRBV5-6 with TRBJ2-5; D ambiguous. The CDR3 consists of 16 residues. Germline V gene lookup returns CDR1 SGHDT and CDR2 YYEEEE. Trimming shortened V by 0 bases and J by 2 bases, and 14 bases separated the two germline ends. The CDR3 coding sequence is TGTGCCAGCAGCTTGGTGGGGAAGGCTGGGCAAGAGACCCAGTACTTC. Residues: CASSLVGKAGQETQYF.